In this sample, the clone carrying this T cell receptor (beta chain) is large. Its specificity is not known. This sample includes further DNA sequences coding for the same CDR3. Normal lung sampling was at least 3 cm from the tumour, as distant as possible. Trimming removed 8 bases at V and 4 bases at J, with 8 bases between. Germline values: CDR1 SNHLY, CDR2 FYNNEI. The CDR3 totals 11 residues. Some clones are missing from TCRdb's copy, which holds only in-frame ones; the method was immunoSEQ multiplex PCR. Counted here are approximately 1,800 clones, about three quarters occurring once; the ten biggest clones make up 18%. These data are taken from a study of immune cell composition in non-small cell lung cancer. The study's findings and limits: Smoking pack-years did not significantly correlate with tumour TCR-beta clonality.

The V call is TRBV2, the J call TRBJ1-2; D possibly corresponds to TRBD1 (5 bases). This clonotype was obtained from a human donor with non-small cell lung cancer. The specimen was non-adjacent lung tissue. The CDR3, as DNA: TGTGCCAGCGGAGACAGCTATGGCTACACCTTC. Translating gives CASGDSYGYTF.